These T cell receptor beta chains were read from a single sample in a study of Ad26.COV2.S vaccination and SARS-CoV-2 variants. Libraries were prepared by immunoSEQ multiplex PCR; TCRdb keeps only in-frame clonotypes and omits some of them. The profile shows about 94,000 clones, roughly 84% of them singletons. The sample consisted of peripheral blood, taken after recovery from COVID-19. The receptors come from a human donor who had recovered from COVID-19. Each CDR3 is given with its conserved first and last residue. Each record gives: J gene, CDR3 length, D gene, clone size, V gene, CDR3 DNA, CDR3 protein. D genes are given only for firm matches. Some rows mark clone size as missing; the rest say once, few, many or name a class of expanded clone.

j_call: TRBJ2-3; cdr3_length: 16; d_call: -; clone_size: -; v_call: TRBV6-2/TRBV6-3; cdr3_nt: TGTGCCAGCAGTTACTCGGTCGTTGAAACCACAGATACGCAGTATTTT; cdr3_aa: CASSYSVVETTDTQYF
j_call: TRBJ2-2; cdr3_length: 15; d_call: -; clone_size: -; v_call: TRBV5-1; cdr3_nt: TGCGCCAGCAGCCCCCAGGGGACTAACACCGGGGAGCTGTTTTTT; cdr3_aa: CASSPQGTNTGELFF
j_call: TRBJ2-7; cdr3_length: 13; d_call: -; clone_size: -; v_call: TRBV7-9; cdr3_nt: TGTGCCAGCAGCTTATCTGGTAGCAGCGAGCAGTACTTC; cdr3_aa: CASSLSGSSEQYF
j_call: TRBJ2-1; cdr3_length: 14; d_call: -; clone_size: -; v_call: TRBV19; cdr3_nt: TGTGCCAGTAGACCGGACTTGTCCTCCGGTGAGCAGTTCTTC; cdr3_aa: CASRPDLSSGEQFF
j_call: TRBJ2-7; cdr3_length: 13; d_call: -; clone_size: -; v_call: TRBV4-2; cdr3_nt: TGTGCCAGCAGCCAAGATACCCAACGAGTGCAGTACTTC; cdr3_aa: CASSQDTQRVQYF
j_call: TRBJ1-6; cdr3_length: 13; d_call: -; clone_size: few; v_call: TRBV19; cdr3_nt: TGTGCCAGTTACCAAGGGAGTAATTCACCCCTCCACTTT; cdr3_aa: CASYQGSNSPLHF
j_call: TRBJ1-4; cdr3_length: 17; d_call: TRBD1; clone_size: once; v_call: TRBV29-1; cdr3_nt: TGCAGCGTTATCCCCAGGGTGCGGGACAGGGGTAGTGAAAAACTGTTTTTT; cdr3_aa: CSVIPRVRDRGSEKLFF
j_call: TRBJ2-5; cdr3_length: 12; d_call: -; clone_size: -; v_call: TRBV29-1; cdr3_nt: TGCAGCGTCACGGACGGTCTTGAGACCCAGTACTTC; cdr3_aa: CSVTDGLETQYF
j_call: TRBJ1-5; cdr3_length: 15; d_call: -; clone_size: -; v_call: TRBV19; cdr3_nt: TGTGCCAGTAGGAGGAGGAGGGGCCCCAATCAGCCCCAGCATTTT; cdr3_aa: CASRRRRGPNQPQHF
j_call: TRBJ2-7; cdr3_length: 14; d_call: TRBD1; clone_size: once; v_call: TRBV6-1; cdr3_nt: TGTGCCAGCAGCTCCCTCTCAGGGGGTCACGAGCAGTACTTC; cdr3_aa: CASSSLSGGHEQYF
j_call: TRBJ2-2; cdr3_length: 15; d_call: -; clone_size: once; v_call: TRBV6-2/TRBV6-3; cdr3_nt: TGTGCCAGCAGTTACAGGCTAGCGAACACCGGGGAGCTGTTTTTT; cdr3_aa: CASSYRLANTGELFF
j_call: TRBJ1-1; cdr3_length: 14; d_call: -; clone_size: -; v_call: TRBV2; cdr3_nt: TGTGCCAGCAGTGAAATTCTGGGTTGGACTGAAGCTTTCTTT; cdr3_aa: CASSEILGWTEAFF
j_call: TRBJ1-1; cdr3_length: 15; d_call: TRBD1; clone_size: once; v_call: TRBV18; cdr3_nt: TGTGCCAGCTCACCGGACAGGGGCCGGGACACTGAAGCTTTCTTT; cdr3_aa: CASSPDRGRDTEAFF
j_call: TRBJ1-5; cdr3_length: 16; d_call: TRBD1; clone_size: -; v_call: TRBV4-2; cdr3_nt: TGTGCCAGCAGCCAAGATTTAGGGACAGGGGATCAGCCCCAGCATTTT; cdr3_aa: CASSQDLGTGDQPQHF
j_call: TRBJ2-3; cdr3_length: 13; d_call: -; clone_size: -; v_call: TRBV12-3/TRBV12-4; cdr3_nt: TGTGCCAGCAGTTTAGAGTCACGCGATACGCAGTATTTT; cdr3_aa: CASSLESRDTQYF
j_call: TRBJ2-7; cdr3_length: 15; d_call: TRBD2; clone_size: few; v_call: TRBV4-2; cdr3_nt: TGTGCCAGCAGCCAAGAGACTAGCGGGAGCTACGAGCAGTACTTC; cdr3_aa: CASSQETSGSYEQYF
j_call: TRBJ2-3; cdr3_length: 18; d_call: -; clone_size: -; v_call: TRBV11-3; cdr3_nt: TGTGCCAGCAGAAAGAAGTATAGGGGTGCGCTTGGCACAGATACGCAGTATTTT; cdr3_aa: CASRKKYRGALGTDTQYF
j_call: TRBJ2-3; cdr3_length: 14; d_call: TRBD2; clone_size: -; v_call: TRBV29-1; cdr3_nt: TGCAGCGTATTAGCGGGAGGGTTAGGAGATACGCAGTATTTT; cdr3_aa: CSVLAGGLGDTQYF
j_call: TRBJ1-1; cdr3_length: 16; d_call: -; clone_size: -; v_call: TRBV4-3; cdr3_nt: TGCGCCAGCAGCCAAGAAGTCGGCGGCATGAACACTGAAGCTTTCTTT; cdr3_aa: CASSQEVGGMNTEAFF
j_call: TRBJ1-2; cdr3_length: 13; d_call: TRBD1; clone_size: -; v_call: TRBV29-1; cdr3_nt: TGCAGCGTTGAAGAACAGGACAGGGGAGGCTACACCTTC; cdr3_aa: CSVEEQDRGGYTF
j_call: TRBJ2-3; cdr3_length: 15; d_call: TRBD2; clone_size: once; v_call: TRBV11-2; cdr3_nt: TGTGCCAGCAGCCCCCTAGCGGTTAGCACAGATACGCAGTATTTT; cdr3_aa: CASSPLAVSTDTQYF
j_call: TRBJ2-1; cdr3_length: 20; d_call: -; clone_size: -; v_call: TRBV4-3; cdr3_nt: TGCGCCAGCAGCCAAGATCGGGGCAGGGTTAATCCGCCTCCCTACAATGAGCAGTTCTTC; cdr3_aa: CASSQDRGRVNPPPYNEQFF
j_call: TRBJ1-2; cdr3_length: 14; d_call: -; clone_size: -; v_call: TRBV18; cdr3_nt: TGTGCCAGCTCACCACAAAGGGTTTCTGATGGCTACACCTTC; cdr3_aa: CASSPQRVSDGYTF
j_call: TRBJ1-1; cdr3_length: 14; d_call: -; clone_size: few; v_call: TRBV19; cdr3_nt: TGTGCCAGTAGTATATCGGTGGGGGGCACTGAAGCTTTCTTT; cdr3_aa: CASSISVGGTEAFF
j_call: TRBJ2-5; cdr3_length: 16; d_call: TRBD1; clone_size: -; v_call: TRBV25-1; cdr3_nt: TGTGCCAGCAGTGTATTGGAACAGGGGGATGTGGAGACCCAGTACTTC; cdr3_aa: CASSVLEQGDVETQYF
j_call: TRBJ1-6; cdr3_length: 15; d_call: -; clone_size: -; v_call: TRBV7-3; cdr3_nt: TGTGCCAGCAGCTCGACAGGCCGAAATAATTCACCCCTCCACTTT; cdr3_aa: CASSSTGRNNSPLHF
j_call: TRBJ2-5; cdr3_length: 11; d_call: -; clone_size: -; v_call: TRBV19; cdr3_nt: TGTGCCAGTAGTATGAAGGGGACCCAGTACTTC; cdr3_aa: CASSMKGTQYF
j_call: TRBJ2-2; cdr3_length: 13; d_call: -; clone_size: -; v_call: TRBV27; cdr3_nt: TGTGCCAGCACCGGACTTCGATTAGGGGAGCTGTTTTTT; cdr3_aa: CASTGLRLGELFF
j_call: TRBJ1-1; cdr3_length: 16; d_call: -; clone_size: -; v_call: TRBV28; cdr3_nt: TGTGCCAGCAGTTTAGGCCTGGGGGGGCTGAACACTGAAGCTTTCTTT; cdr3_aa: CASSLGLGGLNTEAFF
j_call: TRBJ1-1; cdr3_length: 13; d_call: -; clone_size: few; v_call: TRBV7-9; cdr3_nt: TGTGCCAGCAGCGCACAGGGATCCACTGAAGCTTTCTTT; cdr3_aa: CASSAQGSTEAFF
j_call: TRBJ2-1; cdr3_length: 13; d_call: -; clone_size: -; v_call: TRBV12-3/TRBV12-4; cdr3_nt: TGTGCCAGCAGCCCAGTTATAAACAATGAGCAGTTCTTC; cdr3_aa: CASSPVINNEQFF
j_call: TRBJ2-1; cdr3_length: 16; d_call: -; clone_size: -; v_call: TRBV19; cdr3_nt: TGTGCCAGTAGTATAGGGGCGGAGAGGAGGTGGAATGAGCAGTTCTTC; cdr3_aa: CASSIGAERRWNEQFF
j_call: TRBJ2-3; cdr3_length: 12; d_call: -; clone_size: -; v_call: TRBV27; cdr3_nt: TGTGCCAGCAGTCGGGGTGTAGATACGCAGTATTTT; cdr3_aa: CASSRGVDTQYF
j_call: TRBJ2-2; cdr3_length: 14; d_call: -; clone_size: -; v_call: TRBV28; cdr3_nt: TGTGCCAGCAAGTGGGTCACCGACACCGGGGAGCTGTTTTTT; cdr3_aa: CASKWVTDTGELFF
j_call: TRBJ2-3; cdr3_length: 17; d_call: TRBD1; clone_size: -; v_call: TRBV4-1; cdr3_nt: TGCGCCAGCAGCCAAGATCCGGGGACAGGATTCACAGATACGCAGTATTTT; cdr3_aa: CASSQDPGTGFTDTQYF